These 27 T cell receptor beta chains were sequenced from one sample in a study of T cells in Graves' hyperthyroidism and ophthalmopathy. Amplified TCR beta CDR3 regions came from RNA transcripts. A first-round RT-PCR of the TCR CDR3 used the HTBI primer set. TCRdb re-derived calls from the multiplex PCR reads in MiXCR, one entry per CDR3 protein. Of roughly 510,000 distinct CDR3 sequences listed, 46% are singletons. The sequenced sample was peripheral blood or thyroid tissue (not recorded which). All receptors derive from an adult woman with Graves' disease, either hyperthyroidism or ophthalmopathy (not recorded which).

This clonotype was observed a handful of times. V gene TRBV10-2 combines with J gene TRBJ1-5; no firm D call. The CDR3 is 14 residues long. V lost 3 bases and J lost 6, with 12 bases in between. Germline V gene data show CDR1 as WSHSY and CDR2 as SAAADI. DNA for the CDR3: TGCGCCAGCAGTGAATCTGGGGTGGGTCAGCCCCAGCATTTT. It codes for CASSESGVGQPQHF.

J is TRBJ2-7 and V is TRBV2; D unclear. Germline V lookup: CDR1 SNHLY, CDR2 FYNNEI. With 6 bases removed from V and 7 bases from J, the gap between germline ends came to 10 bases. The CDR3 has 11 amino acids. CDR3 in DNA: TGTGCCAGCAGCTTGGTTAGGGAGCAGTACTTC. This translates into CASSLVREQYF. The variable domain in full, with the rest retrieved from reference TRBV2 and TRBJ2-7, is EPEVTQTPSHQVTQMGQEVILRCVPISNHLYFYWYRQILGQKVEFLVSFYNNEISEKSEIFDDQFSVERPDGSNFTLKIRSTKLEDSAMYFCASSLVREQYFGPGTRLTVT.

The CDR3 region has the DNA TGTGCCACCAGCCGGACTAGCCGAGAGACCCAGTACTTC. Amino acid sequence: CATSRTSRETQYF. The genes are TRBV15 and TRBJ2-5, with 8 bases fitting TRBD2. This CDR3 comprises 13 residues. The ends lost 5 bases at V and 4 bases at J; junction bases unmatched: 3. Looked up from germline, CDR1 is LNHNV and CDR2 is YYDKDF (reference sequence).

This clonotype was seen many times. V and J are TRBV19 and TRBJ2-5; 11 bases agree with TRBD2. Germline loops: CDR1 LNHDA, CDR2 SQIVND (reference sequence). The CDR3 loop spans 15 amino acids. Trimming cost V 7 bases and J 2 bases; bases outside gene matches: 6. The CDR3: CASMASGRTQETQYF. DNA of the CDR3: TGTGCCAGTATGGCTAGCGGGAGGACGCAAGAGACCCAGTACTTC. Together with reference TRBV19 and TRBJ2-5, the CDR3 gives the full variable domain: DGGITQSPKYLFRKEGQNVTLSCEQNLNHDAMYWYRQDPGQGLRLIYYSQIVNDFQKGDIAEGYSVSREKKESFPLTVTSAQKNPTAFYLCASMASGRTQETQYFGPGTRLLVL.

This clonotype occurred a few times. J is TRBJ2-5 and V is TRBV20-1, with no clear D. Looked up from germline, CDR1 is DFQATT and CDR2 is SNEGSKA (reference sequence). The V end was cut by 0 bases, the J end by 3 bases, with 14 bases between. The length of the CDR3 is 15 residues. The CDR3 DNA follows: TGCAGTGCTAGAGATGTGGGATCTGACAAAGAGACCCAGTACTTC. Amino acids: CSARDVGSDKETQYF.

This clonotype appeared many times. The chain has TRBV29-1 and TRBJ1-2; 9 bases match TRBD1. Germline-derived CDR1 and CDR2 are SQVTM and ANQGSEA. J was trimmed by 4 bases and V by 5 bases; bases with no gene match: 5. The CDR3 runs to 13 residues. CDR3 residues: CSVWDRVSYGYTF. For the CDR3, the DNA is TGCAGCGTTTGGGACAGGGTCTCCTATGGCTACACCTTC. Supplemented by reference TRBV29-1 and TRBJ1-2, the full variable domain reads SAVISQKPSRDICQRGTSLTIQCQVDSQVTMMFWYRQQPGQSLTLIATANQGSEATYESGFVIDKFPISRPNLTFSTLTVSNMSPEDSSIYLCSVWDRVSYGYTFGSGTRLTVV.

The V and J genes are TRBV15 and TRBJ1-3, with 8 bases that match TRBD1. The V and J ends lost 1 base and 4 bases, in that order; junction bases with no gene match: 3. The CDR3 covers 15 residues. The germline CDR1 and CDR2 sequences are LNHNV and YYDKDF (reference sequence). The CDR3 DNA reads TGTGCCACCAGCAGAGGGACAGGGTTCGGAAACACCATATATTTT. Protein sequence: CATSRGTGFGNTIYF.

This clonotype was found many times. The chain carries TRBV2 and TRBJ1-1; unclear D gene. Germline V gives CDR1 SNHLY, CDR2 FYNNEI. V lost 4 bases and J 4 bases, leaving 10 bases between the germline ends. The CDR3 spans 13 residues. The chain's CDR3 is CASSVEGGTEAFF. CDR3 nucleotide sequence: TGTGCCAGCAGTGTTGAGGGAGGCACTGAAGCTTTCTTT.

This chain connects TRBV19 to TRBJ1-2; TRBD1 is a possible D gene (5 bases). Germline values: CDR1 LNHDA, CDR2 SQIVND (reference sequence). The CDR3 is 13 amino acids. V lost 6 bases, J lost 4 bases, and 12 bases lay in between. The DNA of the CDR3 is TGTGCCAGTAGCAGACAGCAGAGCTATGGCTACACCTTC. It codes for CASSRQQSYGYTF.

There are many counts of this clonotype. The chain is built from TRBV11-2 and TRBJ2-5; 9 nucleotides line up with TRBD1. The ends lost 5 bases at V and 4 bases at J; junction bases unmatched: 8. CDR3 length equals 15 residues. Germline V CDR1 and CDR2: SGHAT, FQNNGV. The CDR3 sequence is CASSIGQGWGETQYF. CDR3 nucleotide sequence: TGTGCCAGCAGCATAGGACAGGGGTGGGGAGAGACCCAGTACTTC.

This clonotype was counted a single time. J is TRBJ1-1 and V is TRBV15; a weak D match, TRBD1 (5 bases). V was trimmed by 6 bases and J by 2 bases, leaving 13 bases between them. The CDR3 contains 14 residues. From germline, CDR1 is LNHNV and CDR2 YYDKDF (reference sequence). DNA for the CDR3: TGTGCCACCAGGCACCGGGGCCGTAACACTGAAGCTTTCTTT. Translating it yields CATRHRGRNTEAFF.

The chain employs TRBV5-4 and TRBJ2-7, with D perhaps matching TRBD1 (5 bases). CDR3 length: 12 residues. The V gene's germline CDR1 is SGHNT and CDR2 YYREEE (reference sequence). V lost 0 bases to trimming and J lost 6 bases, with 7 bases between them. The CDR3 DNA sequence: TGTGCCAGCAGCTTGGAGGGGTTCGAGCAGTACTTC. Protein sequence: CASSLEGFEQYF.

The rearrangement links TRBV7-2 to TRBJ2-3; TRBD2 matches 13 bases. Germline trimming cut 1 base from V and 3 bases from J; bases unmatched to any gene: 4. The germline V gene encodes CDR1 SGHTA and CDR2 FQGNSA. CDR3 length: 17 amino acids. As DNA, the CDR3 is TGTGCCAGCAGCTTAGGGACTAGCGGGAGACGTACAGATACGCAGTATTTT. This codes for CASSLGTSGRRTDTQYF.

This clonotype was recorded many times. The CDR3 is CASSLMFNTEAFF. CDR3 DNA sequence: TGTGCCAGCAGCTTGATGTTTAACACTGAAGCTTTCTTT. The chain recombines TRBV7-3 with TRBJ1-1; no firm D call. The germline CDR1 and CDR2 sequences are SGHTA and FQGTGA. V lost 3 bases, J lost 2 bases, and 7 bases lay in between. The CDR3 extends over 13 amino acids.

The V and J genes are TRBV7-3 and TRBJ2-7, with 9 bases identical to TRBD2. The CDR3 sequence is 15 residues long. Germline V gives CDR1 SGHTA, CDR2 FQGTGA. V shed 2 bases and J 5 bases; nucleotides not matched to a gene: 7. CDR3 loop: CASSLGAGGPNEQYF. CDR3 in DNA: TGTGCCAGCAGCTTAGGGGCGGGAGGGCCGAACGAGCAGTACTTC.

The rearrangement links TRBV15 to TRBJ2-5, with 14 bases aligning to TRBD2. This CDR3 contains 18 residues. Trimming took 3 bases from V and 5 from J; bases not matched to a gene: 11. CDR1 LNHNV and CDR2 YYDKDF come from the germline V gene (reference sequence). As DNA, the CDR3 is TGTGCCACCAGCAGGACGTTTTCGGGACTAGCGGGAGTGGAGACCCAGTACTTC. Its translation is CATSRTFSGLAGVETQYF.

V is TRBV7-2 and J is TRBJ2-5; TRBD2 matches at 8 bases. This CDR3 is built from 14 residues. The V and J ends lost 1 base and 5 bases, in that order; junction bases with no gene match: 3. From germline, CDR1 is SGHTA and CDR2 FQGNSA. The CDR3 reads CASSLDRLAETQYF. For the CDR3, the DNA is TGTGCCAGCAGCTTAGATAGACTAGCGGAGACCCAGTACTTC.

This chain uses TRBV10-3 with TRBJ2-7; 12 bases are a match to TRBD2. Germline CDR1 reads ENHRY; CDR2 reads SYGVKD. V lost 10 bases to trimming and J lost 7 bases; unmatched junction nucleotides: 11. The CDR3 contains 14 residues. The CDR3 here is CASTRGLAGREQYF. The CDR3 nucleotides are TGTGCCAGCACCCGAGGACTAGCGGGAAGAGAGCAGTACTTC.

Remarks on this clonotype: At one boundary the junction diverges from the germline segment, which might be a read error. V usage is TRBV25-1 and J usage is TRBJ2-7, with 8 nucleotides matching TRBD1. There are 16 residues in the CDR3. Per the germline V gene, CDR1 is MGHDK and CDR2 is SYGVNS. The CDR3 here is CATSDRDRTNPYEQYF. The CDR3 DNA reads TGTGCCACCAGTGATCGGGACAGGACAAACCCCTACGAGCAGTACTTC.

The chain couples TRBV9 to TRBJ2-7, with 7 nucleotides matching TRBD1. Losses at the gene ends were 0 bases for V and 6 bases for J; bases not matched to a gene: 9. Germline V gives CDR1 SGDLS, CDR2 YYNGEE. The CDR3 totals 15 residues. Written as DNA, the CDR3 is TGTGCCAGCAGCGTAGCTGGTGACAGGGTACGCGAGCAGTACTTC. Protein sequence: CASSVAGDRVREQYF.

The CDR3 loop is CASSLAQQGGPLHF. CDR3 in DNA: TGTGCCAGCAGCTTGGCCCAGCAGGGAGGACCCCTCCACTTT. V usage is TRBV7-9 and J usage is TRBJ1-6, with D perhaps matching TRBD1 (5 bases). The CDR3 spans 14 residues. The germline gives CDR1 SEHNR, CDR2 FQNEAQ (reference sequence). Trimming removed 3 bases from V and 12 bases from J, with 15 bases in between.

The gene calls are TRBV10-3 and TRBJ1-1, with D perhaps TRBD1 (6 bases). The CDR3 spans 14 residues. Per germline, CDR1 ENHRY and CDR2 SYGVKD. The V end lost 10 bases, the J end lost 0 bases, and 15 bases lay between the germline ends. The CDR3 region has the DNA TGTGCCAGCAGACGGACAGAGATGAACACTGAAGCTTTCTTT. Its protein is CASRRTEMNTEAFF.

The chain couples TRBV15 to TRBJ2-2; TRBD2 matches at 7 bases. Trimming removed 4 bases from V and 5 bases from J; junction bases left unmatched: 7. The CDR3 contains 15 residues. CDR1 and CDR2 (germline): LNHNV, YYDKDF (reference sequence). The CDR3 nucleotides are TGTGCCACCAGCAAAGGACTAGATGGGACCGGGGAGCTGTTTTTT. It encodes CATSKGLDGTGELFF.

V is TRBV19 and J is TRBJ2-2, with 8 positions matching TRBD2. The CDR3 loop spans 18 amino acids. J was trimmed by 1 base and V by 5 bases; bases with no gene match: 12. Germline V gene data show CDR1 as LNHDA and CDR2 as SQIVND (reference sequence). The CDR3 DNA is TGTGCCAGTAGTCCCTCCCCCCGGCTAGCGGGGAACACCGGGGAGCTGTTTTTT. Translating it yields CASSPSPRLAGNTGELFF.

The V gene is TRBV7-8, the J gene TRBJ1-2, with D uncertain. The length of the CDR3 is 12 residues. The V and J ends lost 7 bases and 4 bases respectively, with 10 bases between them. Germline V gene sequence: CDR1 SGHVS, CDR2 FQNEAQ. The CDR3 is CASKDSIYGYTF. The CDR3 coding sequence is TGTGCCAGCAAGGATAGCATCTATGGCTACACCTTC.

The rearrangement joins TRBV25-1 to TRBJ1-2; D is unclear. Germline CDR1 and CDR2: MGHDK and SYGVNS. Trimming removed 0 bases from V and 0 bases from J, with 8 bases in between. The CDR3 is 15 amino acids. CDR3 DNA sequence: TGTGCCAGCAGTGAATATCCCGGTCCTAACTATGGCTACACCTTC. It translates to CASSEYPGPNYGYTF.

Of note for this clonotype: At one of its ends the junction is not consistent with the germline gene, which may arise from a read error. This chain's CDR3 is CASSPGQGYNQPQHF. The CDR3 DNA follows: TGTGCCAGCAGCCCCGGACAGGGATACAATCAGCCCCAGCATTTT. V usage is TRBV15 and J usage is TRBJ1-5, with TRBD1 matching 8 bases. Germline-derived CDR1 and CDR2 are LNHNV and YYDKDF (reference sequence). The length of the CDR3 is 15 residues.